This T cell receptor (beta chain) originates from a study of human T cells and chemical hapten exposure. TCRdb reprocessed the RACE reads via MiXCR and lists one record per CDR3 protein. The sample lists some 98,000 distinct CDR3 sequences, 10% to 14% occurring once. Germline-derived CDR1 and CDR2 are DFQATT and SNEGSKA (reference sequence). This CDR3 has 15 amino acids. Trimming pared 1 base from V and 1 base from J, leaving 12 bases between. At least ten counts were recorded for this clonotype. The time point is: pre-sensitization, week 0. Treatment here: therapeutic diphenylcyclopropenone sensitization with weekly scalp DPC.

Sequenced material: whole blood, taken in connection with sensitization to the hapten diphenylcyclopropenone (DPC). The clonotype comes from an older woman with alopecia areata. Some clones in this sample may be carry-over from other donors' samples. The chain couples TRBV20-1 to TRBJ2-3; D not resolved. The CDR3 is CSARAPPAGTDTQYF. The DNA of the CDR3 is TGCAGTGCTAGAGCACCCCCGGCGGGCACAGATACGCAGTATTTT.